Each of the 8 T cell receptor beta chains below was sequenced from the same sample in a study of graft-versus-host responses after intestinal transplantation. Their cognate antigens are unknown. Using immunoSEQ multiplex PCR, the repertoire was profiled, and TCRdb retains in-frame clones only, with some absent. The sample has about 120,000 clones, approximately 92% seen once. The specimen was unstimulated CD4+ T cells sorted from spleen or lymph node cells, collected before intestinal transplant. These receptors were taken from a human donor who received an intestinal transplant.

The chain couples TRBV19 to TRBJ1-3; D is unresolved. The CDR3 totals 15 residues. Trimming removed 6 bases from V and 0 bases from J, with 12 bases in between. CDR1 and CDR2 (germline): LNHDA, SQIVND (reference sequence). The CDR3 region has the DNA TGTGCCAGTAGCCCCGACGGGGACTCTGGAAACACCATATATTTT. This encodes CASSPDGDSGNTIYF.

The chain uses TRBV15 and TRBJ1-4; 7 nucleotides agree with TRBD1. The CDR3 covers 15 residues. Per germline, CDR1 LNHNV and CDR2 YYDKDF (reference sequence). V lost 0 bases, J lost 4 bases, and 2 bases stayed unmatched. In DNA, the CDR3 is TGTGCCACCAGCAGAGAGGCAGGGGGTAATGAAAAACTGTTTTTT. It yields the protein CATSREAGGNEKLFF.

The CDR3 bases are TGCAGCGTTGCGCCGGGACAGGGTTTCTACGAGCAGTACTTC. It translates to CSVAPGQGFYEQYF. V usage is TRBV29-1 and J usage is TRBJ2-7; 9 nucleotides match TRBD1. The germline CDR1 and CDR2 sequences are SQVTM and ANQGSEA. The V gene end was trimmed by 4 bases and the J gene end by 3 bases; junction bases not matched to a gene: 7. The CDR3 contains 14 residues.

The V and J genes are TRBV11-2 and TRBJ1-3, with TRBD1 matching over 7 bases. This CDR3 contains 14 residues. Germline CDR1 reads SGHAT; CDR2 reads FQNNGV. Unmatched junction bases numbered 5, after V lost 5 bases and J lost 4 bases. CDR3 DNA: TGTGCCAGCAGCCTACAACAGGGGGGAAACACCATATATTTT. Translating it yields CASSLQQGGNTIYF.

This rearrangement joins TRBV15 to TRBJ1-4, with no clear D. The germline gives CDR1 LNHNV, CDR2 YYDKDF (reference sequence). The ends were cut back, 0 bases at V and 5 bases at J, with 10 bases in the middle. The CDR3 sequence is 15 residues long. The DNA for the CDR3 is TGTGCCACCAGCAGAGATCTTCTTATCAATGAAAAACTGTTTTTT. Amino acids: CATSRDLLINEKLFF.

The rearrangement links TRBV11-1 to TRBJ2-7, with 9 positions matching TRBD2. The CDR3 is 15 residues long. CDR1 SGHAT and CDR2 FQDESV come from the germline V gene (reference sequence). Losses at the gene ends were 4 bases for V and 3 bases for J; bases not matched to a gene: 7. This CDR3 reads CASSSLAGSYYEQYF. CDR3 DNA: TGTGCCAGCAGCTCTCTAGCGGGATCCTACTACGAGCAGTACTTC.

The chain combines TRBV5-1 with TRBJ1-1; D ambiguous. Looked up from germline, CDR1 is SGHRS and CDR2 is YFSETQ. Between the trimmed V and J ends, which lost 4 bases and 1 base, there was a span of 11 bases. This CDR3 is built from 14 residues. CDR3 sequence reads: CASSIGRPNTEAFF. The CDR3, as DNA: TGCGCCAGCAGCATCGGGCGGCCGAACACTGAAGCTTTCTTT.

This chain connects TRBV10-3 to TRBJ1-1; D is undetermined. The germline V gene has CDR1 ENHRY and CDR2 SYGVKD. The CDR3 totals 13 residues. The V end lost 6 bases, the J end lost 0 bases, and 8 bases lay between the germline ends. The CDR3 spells CAISLILNTEAFF. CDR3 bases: TGTGCCATCAGCCTGATACTGAACACTGAAGCTTTCTTT.